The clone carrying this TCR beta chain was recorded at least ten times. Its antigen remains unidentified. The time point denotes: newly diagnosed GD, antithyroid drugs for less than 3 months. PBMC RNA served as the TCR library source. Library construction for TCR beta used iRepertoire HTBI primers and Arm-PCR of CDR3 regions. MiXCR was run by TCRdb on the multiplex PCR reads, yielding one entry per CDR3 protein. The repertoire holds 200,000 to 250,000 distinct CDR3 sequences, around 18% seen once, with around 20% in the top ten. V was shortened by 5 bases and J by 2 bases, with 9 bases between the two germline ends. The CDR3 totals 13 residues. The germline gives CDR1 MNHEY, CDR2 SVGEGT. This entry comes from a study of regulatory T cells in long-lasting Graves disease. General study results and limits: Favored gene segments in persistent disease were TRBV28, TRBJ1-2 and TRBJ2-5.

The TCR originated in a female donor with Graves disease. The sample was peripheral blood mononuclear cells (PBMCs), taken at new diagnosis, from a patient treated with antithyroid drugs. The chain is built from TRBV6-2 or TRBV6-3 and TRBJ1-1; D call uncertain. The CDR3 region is CASSEAGNTEAFF. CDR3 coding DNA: TGTGCCAGCAGTGAAGCGGGAAACACTGAAGCTTTCTTT.